Sequencing of this T cell receptor beta chain was carried out in a study of T-cell memory formation after mild COVID-19. Whole-study context: The two donors had largely donor-specific TCR clusters.

Remarks on this clonotype: The antigen remains undetermined.

Per germline, CDR1 MNHEY and CDR2 SVGAGI. CDR3 length: 14 amino acids. The V and J ends lost 5 bases and 5 bases respectively, with 15 bases between them. MiXCR, applied by TCRdb to the 5' RACE reads, yields one record per CDR3 protein. The sample includes 150,000 to 200,000 distinct CDR3 sequences, approximately 10% seen only once; the top ten take approximately 3.4%. Study observations and caveats: Still unconfirmed is whether the second-wave clones peaking on day 37 recognized SARS-CoV-2. Clones that got smaller from day 15 to 85 had even CD4/CD8, while clones growing later tipped toward CD4+.

What was sequenced was PBMCs or a T cell subset sorted from them (not recorded which). V and J are TRBV6-5 and TRBJ2-5; D possibly corresponds to TRBD2 (5 bases). The TCR was taken from a man between 18 and 35 years old who had mild COVID-19 (a few samples of this study predate the infection). Cell type and time point are not known. The CDR3 is CASSPGVGHETQYF. The CDR3 DNA is TGTGCCAGCAGTCCCGGGGTGGGCCATGAGACCCAGTACTTC.